This T cell receptor (beta chain) was retrieved from a study of T-cell reconstitution after alpha-beta-depleted transplantation in children. Overall study findings and caveats: The main origin of T-cell counts and diversity one year after transplant was newly produced T cells. Surviving recipient cells, namely T cells and thymic progenitors, were the source of high day-60 TCRbeta diversity in some patients.

This clonotype was found many times. The antigen is not known. From germline, CDR1 is SQVTM and CDR2 ANQGSEA. V shed 8 bases and J shed 2 bases, with 16 bases lying between them. The CDR3 runs to 15 residues. Unique molecular identifiers tagged the TCRbeta library. TCRdb called the PCR reads again in MiXCR, with one record for every CDR3 protein. Of around 94,000 distinct CDR3 sequences in the sample, 4.5% to 7.5% were seen once. The chain combines TRBV29-1 with TRBJ2-6, with D hard to call. The sample consisted of PBMCs, mostly from graft donor cells, taken 60 days after TCRalphabeta/CD19-depleted stem cell transplant. The sequence was collected from a female patient aged 2-10 years who had a stem cell transplant for Fanconi anemia, so the T cells may come from the graft donor. CDR3 nucleotide sequence: TGCAGCCGGCTGGGGAAAGGGCCTGGGGCCAACGTCCTGACTTTC. It yields the protein CSRLGKGPGANVLTF.